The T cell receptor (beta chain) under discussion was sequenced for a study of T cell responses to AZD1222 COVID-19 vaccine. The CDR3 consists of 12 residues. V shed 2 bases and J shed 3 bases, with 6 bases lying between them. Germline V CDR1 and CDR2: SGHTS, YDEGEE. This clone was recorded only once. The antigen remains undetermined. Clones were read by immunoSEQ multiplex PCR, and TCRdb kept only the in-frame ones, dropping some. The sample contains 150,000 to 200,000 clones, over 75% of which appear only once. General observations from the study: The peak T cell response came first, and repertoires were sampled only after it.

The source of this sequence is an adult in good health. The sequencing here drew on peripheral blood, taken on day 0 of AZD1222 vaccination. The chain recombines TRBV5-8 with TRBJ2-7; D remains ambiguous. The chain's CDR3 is CASSFGRYEQYF. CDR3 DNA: TGTGCCAGCAGCTTTGGACGCTACGAGCAGTACTTC. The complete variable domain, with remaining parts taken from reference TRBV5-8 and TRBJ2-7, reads EAGVTQSPTHLIKTRGQQATLRCSPISGHTSVYWYQQALGLGLQFLLWYDEGEERNRGNFPPRFSGRQFPNYSSELNVNALELEDSALYLCASSFGRYEQYFGPGTRLTVT.